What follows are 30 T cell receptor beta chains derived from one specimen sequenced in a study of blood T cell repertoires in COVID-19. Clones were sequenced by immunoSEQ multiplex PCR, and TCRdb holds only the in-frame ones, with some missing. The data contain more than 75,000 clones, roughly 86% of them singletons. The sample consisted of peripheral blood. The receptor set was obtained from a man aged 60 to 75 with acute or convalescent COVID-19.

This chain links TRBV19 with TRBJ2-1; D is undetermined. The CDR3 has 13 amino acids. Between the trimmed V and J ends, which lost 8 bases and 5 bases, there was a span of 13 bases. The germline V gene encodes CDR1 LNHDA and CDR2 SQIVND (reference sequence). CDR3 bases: TGTGCCAGTTTAGGCGGAACCCACAATGAGCAGTTCTTC. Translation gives CASLGGTHNEQFF. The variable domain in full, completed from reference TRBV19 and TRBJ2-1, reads DGGITQSPKYLFRKEGQNVTLSCEQNLNHDAMYWYRQDPGQGLRLIYYSQIVNDFQKGDIAEGYSVSREKKESFPLTVTSAQKNPTAFYLCASLGGTHNEQFFGPGTRLTVL.

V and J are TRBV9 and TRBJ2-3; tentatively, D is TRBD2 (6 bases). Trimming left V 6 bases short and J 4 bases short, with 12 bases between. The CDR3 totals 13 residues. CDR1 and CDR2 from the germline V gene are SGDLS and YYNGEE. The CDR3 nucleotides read TGTGCCAGCAATCCCCCGGGGGCAGATACGCAGTATTTT. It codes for CASNPPGADTQYF.

The CDR3 region has the DNA TGTGCCAGCAGTTTCGGCAGGGATCAGCCCCAGCATTTT. Translated, it gives CASSFGRDQPQHF. This chain uses TRBV12-3 or TRBV12-4 with TRBJ1-5; D perhaps matches TRBD1 (5 bases). V lost 3 bases and J 5 bases, leaving 8 bases between the germline ends. The length of the CDR3 is 13 residues.

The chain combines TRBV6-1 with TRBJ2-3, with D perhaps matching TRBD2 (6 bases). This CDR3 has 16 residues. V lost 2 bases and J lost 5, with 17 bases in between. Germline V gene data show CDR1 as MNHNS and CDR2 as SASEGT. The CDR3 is CASSELAGSTGDTQYF. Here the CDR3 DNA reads TGTGCCAGCAGTGAATTGGCGGGATCAACAGGAGATACGCAGTATTTT.

CDR3 region: CASSLSFQGSPLHF. CDR3 sequence (DNA): TGTGCCAGCAGCTTGTCATTCCAGGGTTCACCCCTCCACTTT. V usage is TRBV7-8 and J usage is TRBJ1-6, with D perhaps matching TRBD1 (5 bases). The CDR3 is 14 amino acids. The germline V and J ends were trimmed by 3 bases and 9 bases, with 12 bases remaining between them. Germline lookup yields CDR1 SGHVS and CDR2 FQNEAQ.

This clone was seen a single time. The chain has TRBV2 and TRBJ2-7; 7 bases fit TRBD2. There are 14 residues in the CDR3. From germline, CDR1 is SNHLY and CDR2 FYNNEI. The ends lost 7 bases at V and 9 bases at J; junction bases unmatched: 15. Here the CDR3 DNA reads TGTGCCAGCACCCAGGGAGGGACTCCAACCGGGCAGTACTTC. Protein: CASTQGGTPTGQYF.

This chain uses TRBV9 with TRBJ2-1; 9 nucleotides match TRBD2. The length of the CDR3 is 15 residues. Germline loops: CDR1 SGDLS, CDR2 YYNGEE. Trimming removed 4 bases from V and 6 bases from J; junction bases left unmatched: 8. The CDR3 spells CASSQPGLASNEQFF. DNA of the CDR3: TGTGCCAGCAGCCAACCGGGACTAGCATCCAATGAGCAGTTCTTC.

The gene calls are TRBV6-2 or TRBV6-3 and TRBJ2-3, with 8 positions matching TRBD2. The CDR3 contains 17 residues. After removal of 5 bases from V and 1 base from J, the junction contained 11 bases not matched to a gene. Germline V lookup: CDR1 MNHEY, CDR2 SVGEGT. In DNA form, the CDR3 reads TGTGCCAGCAGTCTAGGGAGGGCGGGGGGCCGCACAGATACGCAGTATTTT. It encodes CASSLGRAGGRTDTQYF.

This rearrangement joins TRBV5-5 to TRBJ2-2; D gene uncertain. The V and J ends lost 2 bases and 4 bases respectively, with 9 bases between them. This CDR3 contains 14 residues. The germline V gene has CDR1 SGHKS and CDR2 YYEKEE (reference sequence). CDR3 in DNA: TGTGCCAGCAGCTTACGTCTCAGCACCGGGGAGCTGTTTTTT. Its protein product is CASSLRLSTGELFF.

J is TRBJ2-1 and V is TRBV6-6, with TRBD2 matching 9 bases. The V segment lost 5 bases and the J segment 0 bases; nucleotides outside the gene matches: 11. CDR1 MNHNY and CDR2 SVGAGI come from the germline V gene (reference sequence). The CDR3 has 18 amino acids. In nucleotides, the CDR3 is TGTGCCAGCAGTCTCCGGACTAGCGCTGGGAGCTCCTACAATGAGCAGTTCTTC. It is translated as CASSLRTSAGSSYNEQFF.

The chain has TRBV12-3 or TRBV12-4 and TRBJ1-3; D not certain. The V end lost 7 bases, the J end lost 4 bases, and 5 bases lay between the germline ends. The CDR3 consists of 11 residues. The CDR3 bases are TGTGCCAGCACCAGGGGAAACACCATATATTTT. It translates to CASTRGNTIYF.

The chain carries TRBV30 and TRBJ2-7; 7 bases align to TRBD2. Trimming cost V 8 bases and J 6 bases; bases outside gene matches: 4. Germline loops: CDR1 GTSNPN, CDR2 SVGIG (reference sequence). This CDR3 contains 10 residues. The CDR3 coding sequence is TGTGCCGCTGGGAGGGTCGAGCAGTACTTC. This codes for CAAGRVEQYF.

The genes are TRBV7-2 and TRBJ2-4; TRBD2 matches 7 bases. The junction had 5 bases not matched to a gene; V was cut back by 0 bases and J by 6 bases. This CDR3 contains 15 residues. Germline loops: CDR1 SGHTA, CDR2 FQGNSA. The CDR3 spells CASSLAPTSPNIQYF. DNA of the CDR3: TGTGCCAGCAGCTTAGCCCCGACTAGCCCAAACATTCAGTACTTC.

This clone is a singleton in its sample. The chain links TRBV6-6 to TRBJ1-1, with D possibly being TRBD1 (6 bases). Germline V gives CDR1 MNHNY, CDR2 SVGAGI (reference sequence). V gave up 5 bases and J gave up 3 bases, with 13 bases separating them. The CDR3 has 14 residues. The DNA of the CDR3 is TGTGCCAGCAGTCATCAGGGGAGGGACACTGAAGCTTTCTTT. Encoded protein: CASSHQGRDTEAFF.

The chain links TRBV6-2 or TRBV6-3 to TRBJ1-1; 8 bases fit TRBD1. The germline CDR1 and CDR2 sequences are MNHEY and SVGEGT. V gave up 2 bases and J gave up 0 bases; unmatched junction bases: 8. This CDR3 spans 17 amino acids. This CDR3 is CASSYVRGQAMNTEAFF. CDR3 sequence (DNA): TGTGCCAGCAGTTACGTCCGGGGACAGGCAATGAACACTGAAGCTTTCTTT.

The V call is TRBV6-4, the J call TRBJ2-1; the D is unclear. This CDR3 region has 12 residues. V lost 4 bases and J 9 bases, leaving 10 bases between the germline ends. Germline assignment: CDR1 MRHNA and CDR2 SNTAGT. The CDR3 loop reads CASSVAFGEQFF. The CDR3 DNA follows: TGTGCCAGCAGTGTAGCCTTCGGTGAGCAGTTCTTC.

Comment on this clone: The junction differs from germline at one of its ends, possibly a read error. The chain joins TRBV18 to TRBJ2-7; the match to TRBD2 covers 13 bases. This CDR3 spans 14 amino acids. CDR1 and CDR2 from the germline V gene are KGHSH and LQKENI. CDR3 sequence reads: CASSPPGLAGAPNF. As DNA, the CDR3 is TGTGCCAGCTCACCACCCGGACTAGCGGGGGCTCCAAATTTC.

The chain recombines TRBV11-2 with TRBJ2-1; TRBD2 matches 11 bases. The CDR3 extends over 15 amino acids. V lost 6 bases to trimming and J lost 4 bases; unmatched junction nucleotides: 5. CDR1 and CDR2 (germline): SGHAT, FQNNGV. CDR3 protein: CASSPGTSGYNEQFF. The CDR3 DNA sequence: TGTGCCAGCAGTCCCGGGACTAGCGGATACAATGAGCAGTTCTTC.

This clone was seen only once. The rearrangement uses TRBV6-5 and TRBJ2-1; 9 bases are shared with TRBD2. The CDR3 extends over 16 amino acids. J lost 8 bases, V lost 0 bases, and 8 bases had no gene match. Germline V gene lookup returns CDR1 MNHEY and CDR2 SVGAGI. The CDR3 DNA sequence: TGTGCCAGCAGTTACTCAGGCGGGAGGGCTGGCGATGAGCAGTTCTTC. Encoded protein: CASSYSGGRAGDEQFF.

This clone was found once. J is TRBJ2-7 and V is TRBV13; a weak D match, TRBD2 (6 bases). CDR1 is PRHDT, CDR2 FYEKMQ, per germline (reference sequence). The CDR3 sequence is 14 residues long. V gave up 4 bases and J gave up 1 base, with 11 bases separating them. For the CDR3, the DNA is TGTGCCAGCAGCTCAGCCGGGACTTCCTACGAGCAGTACTTC. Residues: CASSSAGTSYEQYF.

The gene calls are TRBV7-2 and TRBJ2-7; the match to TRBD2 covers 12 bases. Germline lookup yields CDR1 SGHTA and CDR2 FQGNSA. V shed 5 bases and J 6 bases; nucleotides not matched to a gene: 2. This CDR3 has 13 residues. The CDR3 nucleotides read TGTGCCAGCAGCCCTAGCGGGGGGGGCGAGCAGTACTTC. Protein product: CASSPSGGGEQYF. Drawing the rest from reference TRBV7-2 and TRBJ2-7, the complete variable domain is GAGVSQSPSNKVTEKGKDVELRCDPISGHTALYWYRQSLGQGLEFLIYFQGNSAPDKSGLPSDRFSAERTGGSVSTLTIQRTQQEDSAVYLCASSPSGGGEQYFGPGTRLTVT.

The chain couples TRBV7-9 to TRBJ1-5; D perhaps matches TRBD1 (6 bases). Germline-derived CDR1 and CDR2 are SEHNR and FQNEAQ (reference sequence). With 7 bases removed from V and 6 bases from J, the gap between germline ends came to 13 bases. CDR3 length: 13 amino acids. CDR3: CASKWQGSQPQHF. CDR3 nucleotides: TGTGCCAGCAAATGGCAGGGGAGTCAGCCCCAGCATTTT.

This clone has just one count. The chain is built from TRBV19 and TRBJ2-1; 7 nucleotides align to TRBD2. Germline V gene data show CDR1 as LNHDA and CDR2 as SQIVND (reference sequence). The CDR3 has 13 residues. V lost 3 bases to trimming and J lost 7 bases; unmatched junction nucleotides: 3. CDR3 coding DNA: TGTGCCAGTAGTATTATGCGGGAGAATGAGCAGTTCTTC. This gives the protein CASSIMRENEQFF.

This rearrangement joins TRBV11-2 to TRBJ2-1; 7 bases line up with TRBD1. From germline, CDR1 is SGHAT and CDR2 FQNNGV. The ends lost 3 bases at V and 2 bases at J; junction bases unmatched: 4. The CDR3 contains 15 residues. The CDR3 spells CASSFRQGPYNEQFF. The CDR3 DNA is TGTGCCAGCAGCTTTAGACAGGGACCCTACAATGAGCAGTTCTTC. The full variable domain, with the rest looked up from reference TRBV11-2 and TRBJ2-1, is EAGVAQSPRYKIIEKRQSVAFWCNPISGHATLYWYQQILGQGPKLLIQFQNNGVVDDSQLPKDRFSAERLKGVDSTLKIQPAKLEDSAVYLCASSFRQGPYNEQFFGPGTRLTVL.

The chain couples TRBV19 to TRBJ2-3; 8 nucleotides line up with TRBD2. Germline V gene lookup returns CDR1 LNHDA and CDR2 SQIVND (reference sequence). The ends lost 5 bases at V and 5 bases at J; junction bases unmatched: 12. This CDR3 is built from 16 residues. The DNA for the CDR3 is TGTGCCAGTAGTCCCCCTCGGCGGGGGGCCGGAGATACGCAGTATTTT. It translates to CASSPPRRGAGDTQYF.

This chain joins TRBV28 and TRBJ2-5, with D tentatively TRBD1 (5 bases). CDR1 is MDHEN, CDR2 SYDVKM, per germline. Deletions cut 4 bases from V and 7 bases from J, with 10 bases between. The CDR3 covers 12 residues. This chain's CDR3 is CASSSQDVTQYF. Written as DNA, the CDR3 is TGTGCCAGCAGTTCACAGGACGTGACCCAGTACTTC.

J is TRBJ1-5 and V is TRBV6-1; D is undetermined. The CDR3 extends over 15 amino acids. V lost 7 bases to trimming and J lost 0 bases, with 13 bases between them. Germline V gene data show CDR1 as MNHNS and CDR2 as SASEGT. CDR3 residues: CASTRGRNSNQPQHF. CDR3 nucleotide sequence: TGTGCCAGCACCCGGGGAAGAAATAGCAATCAGCCCCAGCATTTT.

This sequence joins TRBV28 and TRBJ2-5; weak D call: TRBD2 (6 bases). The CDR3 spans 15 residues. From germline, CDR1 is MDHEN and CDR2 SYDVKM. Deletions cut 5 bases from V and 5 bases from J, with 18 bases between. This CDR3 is CASSLGLLAPETQYF. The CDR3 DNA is TGTGCCAGCAGTCTAGGACTACTAGCCCCTGAGACCCAGTACTTC.

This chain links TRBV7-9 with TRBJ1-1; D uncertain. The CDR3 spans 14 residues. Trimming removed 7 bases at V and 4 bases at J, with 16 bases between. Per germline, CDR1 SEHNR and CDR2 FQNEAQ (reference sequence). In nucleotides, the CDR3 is TGTGCCAGCAACCGAGGCGGCGCCGGCACTGAAGCTTTCTTT. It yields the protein CASNRGGAGTEAFF.

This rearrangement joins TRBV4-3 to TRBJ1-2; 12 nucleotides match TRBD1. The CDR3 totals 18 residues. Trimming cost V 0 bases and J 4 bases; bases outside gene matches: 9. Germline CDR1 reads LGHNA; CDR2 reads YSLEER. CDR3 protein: CASSQDTGQGAVVYGYTF. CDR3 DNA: TGCGCCAGCAGCCAAGATACGGGACAGGGGGCGGTTGTCTATGGCTACACCTTC.